This T cell receptor beta chain was obtained from a study of OX40 agonist ivuxolimab in advanced cancers. Some clones are missing from TCRdb's copy, which holds only in-frame ones; the method was immunoSEQ multiplex PCR. This table holds some 82,000 clones, approximately 95% found once. The sequences come from CD4+ or CD8+ T cells sorted from blood, collected in a trial of the OX40 agonist ivuxolimab. The sequence was collected from an adult with an advanced solid tumor such as melanoma, head and neck, liver or kidney cancer.

The CDR3 sequence: CASSAPSSGRTGELFF. CDR3 bases: TGTGCCAGCAGCGCCCCCTCTAGCGGTCGGACCGGGGAGCTGTTTTTT. J is TRBJ2-2 and V is TRBV9; 7 bases are a match to TRBD2. Germline values: CDR1 SGDLS, CDR2 YYNGEE. Trimming cost V 3 bases and J 5 bases; bases outside gene matches: 10. The CDR3 spans 16 residues.